The 27 T cell receptor beta chains given below trace back to one sample, sequenced in a study of T-cell memory formation after mild COVID-19 (TCRdb year 2021). The method behind the library was 5' RACE. The data were produced on an Illumina NovaSeq 6000. TCRdb took the public reads, trimmed them with fastp at Q25, ran MiXCR for clone calling and kept in-frame beta chains. For every CDR3 protein sequence, its rows merge into one entry that carries the most common genes and DNA. The sample table records some 280,000 distinct CDR3 sequences; 15% to 20% of these occur just once. Approximately 25% of the sample goes to the ten largest clones. The sequenced material came from PBMCs or a T cell subset sorted from them (not recorded which). Receptor source: a man between 18 and 35 years old who had mild COVID-19 (a few samples of this study predate the infection). The sample titles of this study are shuffled in the database, so cell type and time point are left out; the donor was told from shared clones.

The chain carries TRBV5-1 and TRBJ1-5; D not resolved. This CDR3 has 13 amino acids. CDR1 is SGHRS, CDR2 YFSETQ, per germline. Trimming pared 3 bases from V and 4 bases from J, leaving 8 bases between. The CDR3 region is CASSSEGNQPQHF. CDR3 in DNA: TGCGCCAGCAGCTCCGAAGGGAATCAGCCCCAGCATTTT.

This chain joins TRBV6-5 and TRBJ2-7, with TRBD1 identical over 9 bases. CDR3 size: 14 residues. CDR1 and CDR2 (germline): MNHEY, SVGAGI. Trimming took 2 bases from V and 7 from J; bases not matched to a gene: 6. The CDR3 DNA sequence: TGTGCCAGCAGTTACCCGGGACAGGGTTGGGAGCAGTACTTC. Amino acid sequence: CASSYPGQGWEQYF.

This chain connects TRBV5-1 to TRBJ2-1; TRBD1 matches at 9 bases. This CDR3 is 13 amino acids long. Germline CDR1 and CDR2: SGHRS and YFSETQ. Unmatched junction bases numbered 3, after V lost 4 bases and J lost 7 bases. The DNA of the CDR3 is TGCGCCAGCAGCGGCGGACAGGGGAATGAGCAGTTCTTC. Translation gives CASSGGQGNEQFF.

This chain connects TRBV12-3 or TRBV12-4 to TRBJ2-2, with a weak D call TRBD1 (6 bases). The CDR3 is 13 residues long. Trimming took 10 bases from V and 6 from J, leaving 15 bases between them. CDR3 in amino acids: CAMQGKGAGELFF. The CDR3 nucleotides read TGTGCCATGCAGGGGAAAGGGGCCGGGGAGCTGTTTTTT.

The V and J genes are TRBV4-1 and TRBJ2-7; either TRBD1 or TRBD2 may supply D (5 bases each). The CDR3 covers 17 residues. Germline V gene lookup returns CDR1 MGHRA and CDR2 YSYEKL. Trimming removed 0 bases at V and 0 bases at J, with 15 bases between. The chain's CDR3 is CASSQDHRTLDSYEQYF. Here the CDR3 DNA reads TGCGCCAGCAGCCAAGATCATCGGACACTAGACTCCTACGAGCAGTACTTC.

This rearrangement joins TRBV11-2 to TRBJ2-5, with D unclear. The length of the CDR3 is 13 residues. Deletions cut 5 bases from V and 7 bases from J, with 14 bases between. Germline V lookup: CDR1 SGHAT, CDR2 FQNNGV. This chain's CDR3 is CASSPAVRGTQYF. The DNA of the CDR3 is TGTGCCAGCAGCCCTGCGGTCCGCGGGACCCAGTACTTC.

This clonotype was counted between two and nine times. The genes are TRBV18 and TRBJ2-7, with D unresolved. Germline V gene lookup returns CDR1 KGHSH and CDR2 LQKENI. The CDR3 totals 15 residues. V lost 3 bases to trimming and J lost 3 bases, with 15 bases between them. CDR3 residues: CASSPGPGGVYEQYF. Here the CDR3 DNA reads TGTGCCAGCTCACCTGGTCCGGGTGGGGTCTACGAGCAGTACTTC.

V is TRBV12-3 or TRBV12-4 and J is TRBJ1-6; 10 positions agree with TRBD1. This CDR3 is built from 12 residues. The chain's CDR3 is CGSGTGVSPLHF. DNA of the CDR3: TGTGGTTCCGGGACAGGGGTGTCACCCCTCCACTTT.

This chain connects TRBV29-1 to TRBJ2-2; 8 nucleotides agree with TRBD1. The CDR3 runs 13 residues. Unmatched junction bases numbered 1, after V lost 4 bases and J lost 3 bases. The germline V gene has CDR1 SQVTM and CDR2 ANQGSEA. As DNA, the CDR3 is TGCAGCGTTGCAGGGGGCGACACCGGGGAGCTGTTTTTT. This sequence encodes CSVAGGDTGELFF.

This clonotype was counted a few times. V and J are TRBV11-2 and TRBJ2-1; tentatively, D is TRBD2 (7 bases). The germline V gene has CDR1 SGHAT and CDR2 FQNNGV. The germline V and J ends were trimmed by 5 bases and 7 bases, with 18 bases remaining between them. This CDR3 contains 15 residues. CDR3 in amino acids: CASSPGGGPRNEQFF. CDR3 sequence (DNA): TGTGCCAGCAGCCCTGGGGGGGGGCCTAGGAATGAGCAGTTCTTC.

The table lists this clonotype with a count of one. The V gene is TRBV6-6, the J gene TRBJ2-1; D perhaps matches TRBD1 (6 bases). V lost 4 bases and J 7 bases, leaving 17 bases between the germline ends. Germline V lookup: CDR1 MNHNY, CDR2 SVGAGI (reference sequence). The CDR3 contains 15 residues. The CDR3 nucleotides are TGTGCCAGCAGTTCGTCAAGGGGGATCGGGAATGAGCAGTTCTTC. Its protein product is CASSSSRGIGNEQFF.

This clonotype was counted only a few times. The chain is built from TRBV10-3 and TRBJ2-7; the D gene is possibly TRBD2 (5 bases). Trimming took off 0 bases at V and 6 bases at J, with 6 bases between the two ends. The length of the CDR3 is 12 residues. CDR1 and CDR2 from the germline V gene are ENHRY and SYGVKD. The CDR3 loop reads CAISESGSEQYV. The CDR3 DNA reads as TGTGCCATCAGTGAGTCGGGGAGCGAGCAGTACGTC.

CDR3 amino acids: CSAWTGAGGNIQYF. The DNA for the CDR3 is TGCAGTGCTTGGACAGGGGCCGGGGGAAACATTCAGTACTTC. The genes are TRBV20-1 and TRBJ2-4, with 9 bases matching TRBD1. CDR1 and CDR2 from the germline V gene are DFQATT and SNEGSKA (reference sequence). The CDR3 extends over 14 amino acids. Trimming removed 5 bases from V and 6 bases from J; junction bases left unmatched: 8.

This clonotype was detected a few times. The rearrangement links TRBV28 to TRBJ2-7; D remains unclear. There are 13 residues in the CDR3. The V end lost 5 bases, the J end lost 2 bases, and 10 bases lay between the germline ends. The germline V gene has CDR1 MDHEN and CDR2 SYDVKM. CDR3 bases: TGTGCCAGCAGTGCCAGATCACCCTACGAGCAGTACGTC. Its protein is CASSARSPYEQYV.

This clonotype has more than one count but fewer than ten. This chain connects TRBV4-3 to TRBJ2-5; D remains unclear. Germline loops: CDR1 LGHNA, CDR2 YSLEER. The CDR3 covers 16 residues. Deletions cut 7 bases from V and 2 bases from J, with 20 bases between. CDR3 in amino acids: CASIILGQVVQETQYF. Here the CDR3 DNA reads TGCGCCAGCATTATACTTGGGCAGGTGGTACAAGAGACCCAGTACTTC.

There are a few counts of this clonotype. The V call is TRBV7-3, the J call TRBJ1-1, with unresolved D. The CDR3 is 13 amino acids. Germline loops: CDR1 SGHTA, CDR2 FQGTGA. The V gene lost 1 base and the J gene lost 5 bases, with 8 bases spanning the gap. CDR3 DNA: TGTGCCAGCAGCTTAAACGGGCGTACTGAAGCTTTCTTT. Translation gives CASSLNGRTEAFF.

V usage is TRBV10-2 and J usage is TRBJ2-3; 8 bases align to TRBD2. The CDR3 sequence is 13 residues long. Germline assignment: CDR1 WSHSY and CDR2 SAAADI. V shed 7 bases, J shed 4 bases, and the junction held 4 bases outside the gene matches. Here the CDR3 DNA reads TGCGCCAGCAAAGCGGGGGAACCAGATACGCAGTATTTT. This sequence encodes CASKAGEPDTQYF.

The chain has TRBV6-1 and TRBJ1-1, with D hard to call. The CDR3 consists of 14 residues. CDR1 is MNHNS and CDR2 is SASEGT in the germline V gene. V was trimmed by 5 bases and J by 1 base, leaving 11 bases between them. As DNA, the CDR3 is TGTGCCAGCAGTATCCAGGCGGCGAACACTGAAGCTTTCTTT. The encoded protein is CASSIQAANTEAFF.

This clonotype was seen only a few times. The rearrangement joins TRBV5-5 to TRBJ1-3; D not resolved. This CDR3 has 13 residues. CDR1 SGHKS and CDR2 YYEKEE come from the germline V gene (reference sequence). The V end was cut by 3 bases, the J end by 2 bases, with 6 bases between. The CDR3 loop reads CASSSGPGNTIYF. The CDR3 DNA reads TGTGCCAGCAGCTCTGGCCCTGGAAACACCATATATTTT.

This chain connects TRBV11-2 to TRBJ2-7, with TRBD1 as a possible D gene (6 bases). In germline, CDR1 is SGHAT, CDR2 FQNNGV. V dropped 1 base and J dropped 7 bases, with 8 bases sitting between them. CDR3 length: 12 residues. The CDR3 DNA reads as TGTGCCAGCAGCTTAGGGACAGAAGAGCAGTACGTC. Amino acids: CASSLGTEEQYV.

This chain connects TRBV20-1 to TRBJ1-5; 7 nucleotides align to TRBD1. This CDR3 region has 12 residues. The junction had 2 bases not matched to a gene; V was cut back by 6 bases and J by 3 bases. CDR1 is DFQATT and CDR2 is SNEGSKA in the germline V gene (reference sequence). The CDR3 nucleotides are TGCAGTGCCGACAGGGACAATCAGCCCCAGCATTTT. Translating it yields CSADRDNQPQHF.

Many counts were recorded for this clonotype. Here the CDR3 reads CASTHALRRWTEAFF. DNA of the CDR3: TGTGCCAGCACACACGCGCTCCGGCGGTGGACTGAAGCTTTCTTT. The chain employs TRBV12-3 or TRBV12-4 and TRBJ1-1; D gene unclear. The V gene lost 7 bases and the J gene lost 5 bases, with 20 bases spanning the gap. The CDR3 contains 15 residues.

The DNA of the CDR3 is TGCAGCGTGGGAGGGGGACAGGGATACGGCTACACCTTC. Translated, it gives CSVGGGQGYGYTF. The chain employs TRBV29-1 and TRBJ1-2; the match to TRBD1 covers 9 bases. Losses at the gene ends were 6 bases for V and 8 bases for J; bases not matched to a gene: 10. The CDR3 spans 13 residues. Germline CDR1 SQVTM, CDR2 ANQGSEA.

CDR3 protein: CSALDRPFGNQPQHF. The CDR3 nucleotides read TGCAGTGCCCTGGACAGGCCCTTCGGGAATCAGCCCCAGCATTTT. This sequence joins TRBV20-1 and TRBJ1-5; 7 bases are a match to TRBD1. J gave up 4 bases and V 6 bases, and 12 bases lay outside the gene matches. Looked up from germline, CDR1 is DFQATT and CDR2 is SNEGSKA (reference sequence). The CDR3 sequence is 15 residues long.

This clonotype was seen more than once but under ten times. J is TRBJ2-1 and V is TRBV12-3 or TRBV12-4; 12 bases are shared with TRBD2. Germline trimming cut 6 bases from V and 7 bases from J; bases unmatched to any gene: 7. The CDR3 contains 15 residues. CDR3 bases: TGTGCCAGCAGCCCCCCTAGCGGGGGGGTTAATGAGCAGTTCTTC. This sequence encodes CASSPPSGGVNEQFF.

V is TRBV10-1 and J is TRBJ2-7; the match to TRBD1 covers 8 bases. J lost 9 bases, V lost 8 bases, and 9 bases had no gene match. Looked up from germline, CDR1 is WNHNN and CDR2 is SYGVQD (reference sequence). CDR3 length: 12 residues. This chain's CDR3 is CASSTGAGMQYF. The CDR3 nucleotides are TGCGCCAGCTCGACAGGGGCGGGGATGCAGTACTTC.

This chain links TRBV7-3 with TRBJ1-1; 10 bases map to TRBD1. There are 14 residues in the CDR3. The germline V gene encodes CDR1 SGHTA and CDR2 FQGTGA. V shed 5 bases, J shed 3 bases, and the junction held 3 bases outside the gene matches. CDR3 in amino acids: CASSKGQGYTEAFF. DNA of the CDR3: TGTGCCAGCAGCAAGGGACAGGGGTACACTGAAGCTTTCTTT.